This TCR beta chain stems from a study of cytomegalovirus exposure and HLA in healthy donors. Whole-study results and caveats: Per published reports, the classifier diagnosed cytomegalovirus status with high specificity and sensitivity. Sequencing likely produced, as an artifact, a cluster of highly shared sequence variants.

13 Jbeta primers and 60 Vbeta primers were used for the PCR. Sequencing was performed with immunoSEQ multiplex PCR; in TCRdb, only in-frame clones are kept and a portion is missing. The table for this sample gives over 75,000 clones. On this clone: Its target is unknown.

J lost 3 bases, V lost 5 bases, and 12 bases had no gene match. Germline CDR1 and CDR2: PRHDT and FYEKMQ (reference sequence). The CDR3 is made up of 19 amino acids. The TCR comes from a girl between 5 and 17 years old in good health and CMV-seropositive. The chain recombines TRBV13 with TRBJ2-1; 14 bases match TRBD2. Sequencing was performed on PBMCs. The CDR3 DNA follows: TGTGCCAGCAGCGACCGGACTAGCGGGGGGCCTGGGATCTACAATGAGCAGTTCTTC. Its translation is CASSDRTSGGPGIYNEQFF.